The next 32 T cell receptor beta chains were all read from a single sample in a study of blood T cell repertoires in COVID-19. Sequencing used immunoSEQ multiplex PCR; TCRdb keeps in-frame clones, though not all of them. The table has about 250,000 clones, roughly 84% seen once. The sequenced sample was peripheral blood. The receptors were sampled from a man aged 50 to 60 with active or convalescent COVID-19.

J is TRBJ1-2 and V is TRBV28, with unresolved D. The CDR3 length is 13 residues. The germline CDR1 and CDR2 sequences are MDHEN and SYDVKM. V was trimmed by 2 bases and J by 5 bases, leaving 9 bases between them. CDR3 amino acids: CASSLGQIYGYTF. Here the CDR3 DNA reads TGTGCCAGCAGTTTAGGCCAGATATATGGCTACACCTTC.

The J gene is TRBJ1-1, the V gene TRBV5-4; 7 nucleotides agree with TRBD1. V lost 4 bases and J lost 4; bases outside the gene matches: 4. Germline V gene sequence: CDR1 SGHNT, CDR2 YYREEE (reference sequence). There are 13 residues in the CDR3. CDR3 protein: CASSKDRTTEAFF. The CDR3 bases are TGTGCCAGCAGCAAGGACAGGACCACTGAAGCTTTCTTT.

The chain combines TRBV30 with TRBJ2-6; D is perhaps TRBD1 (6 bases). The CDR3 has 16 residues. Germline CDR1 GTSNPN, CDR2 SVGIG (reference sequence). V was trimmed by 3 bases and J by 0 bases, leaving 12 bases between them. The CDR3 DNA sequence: TGTGCCTGGAGGGGTCGGACAGCCTCTGGGGCCAACGTCCTGACTTTC. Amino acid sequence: CAWRGRTASGANVLTF.

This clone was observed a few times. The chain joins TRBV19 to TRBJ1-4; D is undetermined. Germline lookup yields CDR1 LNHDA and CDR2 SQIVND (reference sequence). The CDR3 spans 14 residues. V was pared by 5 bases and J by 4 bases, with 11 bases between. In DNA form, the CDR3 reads TGTGCCAGTAGTGGGAGAGCGGGTAATGAAAAACTGTTTTTT. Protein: CASSGRAGNEKLFF. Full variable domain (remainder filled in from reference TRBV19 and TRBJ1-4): DGGITQSPKYLFRKEGQNVTLSCEQNLNHDAMYWYRQDPGQGLRLIYYSQIVNDFQKGDIAEGYSVSREKKESFPLTVTSAQKNPTAFYLCASSGRAGNEKLFFGSGTQLSVL.

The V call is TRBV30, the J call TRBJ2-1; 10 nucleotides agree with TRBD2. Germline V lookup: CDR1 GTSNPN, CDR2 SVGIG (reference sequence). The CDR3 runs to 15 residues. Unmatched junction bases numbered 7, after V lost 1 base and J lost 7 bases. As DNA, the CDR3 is TGTGCCTGGAGTGGGCTAGCGGGGGCCTCTAATGAGCAGTTCTTC. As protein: CAWSGLAGASNEQFF.

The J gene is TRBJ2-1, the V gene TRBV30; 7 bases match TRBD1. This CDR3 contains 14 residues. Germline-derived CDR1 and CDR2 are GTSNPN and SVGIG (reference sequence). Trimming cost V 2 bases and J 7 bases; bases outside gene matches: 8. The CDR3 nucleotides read TGTGCCTGGAGTTCGATACAGGGGTGGAATGAGCAGTTCTTC. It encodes CAWSSIQGWNEQFF.

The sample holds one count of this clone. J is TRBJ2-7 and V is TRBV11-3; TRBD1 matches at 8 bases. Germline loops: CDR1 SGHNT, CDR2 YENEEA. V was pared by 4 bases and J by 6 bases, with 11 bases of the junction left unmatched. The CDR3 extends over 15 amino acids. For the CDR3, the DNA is TGTGCCAGCAGCTCACGGACAGGGAAGAGCGCCGAGCAGTACTTC. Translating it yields CASSSRTGKSAEQYF.

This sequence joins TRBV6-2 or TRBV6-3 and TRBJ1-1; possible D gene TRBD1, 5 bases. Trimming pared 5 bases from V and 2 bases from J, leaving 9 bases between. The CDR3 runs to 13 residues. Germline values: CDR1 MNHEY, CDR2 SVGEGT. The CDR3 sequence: CASSGQGNTEAFF. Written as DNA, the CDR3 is TGTGCCAGCAGTGGGCAGGGAAACACTGAAGCTTTCTTT.

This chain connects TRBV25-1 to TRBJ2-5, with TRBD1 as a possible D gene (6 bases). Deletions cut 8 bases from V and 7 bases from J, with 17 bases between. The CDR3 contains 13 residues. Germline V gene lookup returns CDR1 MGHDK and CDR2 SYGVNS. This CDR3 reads CASFEDSLRTQYF. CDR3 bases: TGTGCCAGCTTTGAGGACAGTTTAAGGACCCAGTACTTC.

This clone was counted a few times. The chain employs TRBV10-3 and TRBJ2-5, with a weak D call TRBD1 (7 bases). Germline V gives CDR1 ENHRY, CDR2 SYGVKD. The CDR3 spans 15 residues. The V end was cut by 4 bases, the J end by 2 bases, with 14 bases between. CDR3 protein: CAISGQGGGQETQYF. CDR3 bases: TGTGCCATCAGTGGACAGGGTGGAGGGCAAGAGACCCAGTACTTC.

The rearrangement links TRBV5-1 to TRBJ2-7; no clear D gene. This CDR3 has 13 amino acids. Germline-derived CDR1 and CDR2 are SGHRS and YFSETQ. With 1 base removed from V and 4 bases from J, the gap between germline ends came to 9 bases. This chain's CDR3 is CASSLSQEYEQYF. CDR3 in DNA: TGCGCCAGCAGCTTGAGCCAGGAATACGAGCAGTACTTC.

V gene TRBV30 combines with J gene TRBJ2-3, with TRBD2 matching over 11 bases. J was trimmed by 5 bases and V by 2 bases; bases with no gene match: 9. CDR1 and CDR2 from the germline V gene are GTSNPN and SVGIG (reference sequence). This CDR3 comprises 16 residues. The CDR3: CAWSLRLAGGVDTQYF. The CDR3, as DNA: TGTGCCTGGAGTCTCAGGCTAGCGGGGGGTGTAGATACGCAGTATTTT.

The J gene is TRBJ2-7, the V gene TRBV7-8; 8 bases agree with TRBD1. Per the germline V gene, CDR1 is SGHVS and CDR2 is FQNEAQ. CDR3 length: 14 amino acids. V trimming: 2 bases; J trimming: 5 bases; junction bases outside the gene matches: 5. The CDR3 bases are TGTGCCAGCAGCTTATCAGGACAGGGCCACGAGCAGTACTTC. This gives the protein CASSLSGQGHEQYF.

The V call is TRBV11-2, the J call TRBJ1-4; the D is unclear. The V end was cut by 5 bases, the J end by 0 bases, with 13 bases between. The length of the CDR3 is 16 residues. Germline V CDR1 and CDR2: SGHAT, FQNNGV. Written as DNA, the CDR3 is TGTGCCAGCAGCCCTAATATCGGGGCAACTAATGAAAAACTGTTTTTT. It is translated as CASSPNIGATNEKLFF.

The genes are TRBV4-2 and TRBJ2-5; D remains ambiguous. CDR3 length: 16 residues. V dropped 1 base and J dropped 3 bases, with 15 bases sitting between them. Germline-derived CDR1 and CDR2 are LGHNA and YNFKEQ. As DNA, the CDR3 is TGTGCCAGCAGCCAAGGTCCAGGCCTTGGCGAAGAGACCCAGTACTTC. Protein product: CASSQGPGLGEETQYF.

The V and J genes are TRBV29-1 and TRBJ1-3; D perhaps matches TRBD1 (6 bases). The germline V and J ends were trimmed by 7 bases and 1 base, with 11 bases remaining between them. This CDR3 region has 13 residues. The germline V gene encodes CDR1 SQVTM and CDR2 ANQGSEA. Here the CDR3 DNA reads TGCAGCGCGGAGGGGGTTTCTGGAAACACCATATATTTT. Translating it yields CSAEGVSGNTIYF.

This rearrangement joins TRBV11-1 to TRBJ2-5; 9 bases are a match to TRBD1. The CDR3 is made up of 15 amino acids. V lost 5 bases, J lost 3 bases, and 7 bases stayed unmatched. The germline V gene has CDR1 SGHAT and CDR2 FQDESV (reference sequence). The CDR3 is CASSNPGQGKETQYF. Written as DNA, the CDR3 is TGTGCCAGCAGCAACCCAGGACAGGGGAAAGAGACCCAGTACTTC.

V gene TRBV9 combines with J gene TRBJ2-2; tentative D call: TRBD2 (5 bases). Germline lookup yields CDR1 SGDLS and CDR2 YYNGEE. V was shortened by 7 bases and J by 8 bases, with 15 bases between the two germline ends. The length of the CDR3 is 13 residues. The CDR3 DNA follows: TGTGCCAGCGACCCAGGTCGGGAAGGGGAGCTGTTTTTT. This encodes CASDPGREGELFF.

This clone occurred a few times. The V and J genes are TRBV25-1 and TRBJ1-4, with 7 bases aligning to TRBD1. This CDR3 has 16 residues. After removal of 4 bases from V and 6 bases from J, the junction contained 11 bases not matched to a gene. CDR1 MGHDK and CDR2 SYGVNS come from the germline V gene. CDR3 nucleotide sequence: TGTGCCAGCAGTGCCTACCGGACAGGAGGGGATGAAAAACTGTTTTTT. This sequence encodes CASSAYRTGGDEKLFF.

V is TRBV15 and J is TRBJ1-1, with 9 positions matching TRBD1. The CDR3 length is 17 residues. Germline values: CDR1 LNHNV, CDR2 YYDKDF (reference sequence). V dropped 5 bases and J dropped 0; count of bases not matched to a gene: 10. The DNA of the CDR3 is TGTGCCACCAGCCGCGGGACAGGGAGATTAGTGAACACTGAAGCTTTCTTT. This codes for CATSRGTGRLVNTEAFF.

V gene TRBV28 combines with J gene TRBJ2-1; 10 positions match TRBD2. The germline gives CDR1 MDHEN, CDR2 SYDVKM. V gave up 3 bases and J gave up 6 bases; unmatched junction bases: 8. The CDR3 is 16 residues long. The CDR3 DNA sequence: TGTGCCAGCAGTTTTATGACTAGCGGGTCAAGCAATGAGCAGTTCTTC. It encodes CASSFMTSGSSNEQFF.

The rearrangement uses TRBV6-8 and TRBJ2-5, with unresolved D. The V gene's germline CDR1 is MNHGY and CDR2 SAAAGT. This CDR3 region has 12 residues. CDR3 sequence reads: CAVPLGFETQYF. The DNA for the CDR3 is TGTGCTGTACCCCTGGGCTTCGAGACCCAGTACTTC.

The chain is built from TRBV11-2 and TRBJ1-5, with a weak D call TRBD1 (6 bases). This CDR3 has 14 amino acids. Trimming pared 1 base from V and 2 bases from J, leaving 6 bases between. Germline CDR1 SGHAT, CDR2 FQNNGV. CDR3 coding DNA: TGTGCCAGCAGCTTAGGGACAGGCAATCAGCCCCAGCATTTT. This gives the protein CASSLGTGNQPQHF.

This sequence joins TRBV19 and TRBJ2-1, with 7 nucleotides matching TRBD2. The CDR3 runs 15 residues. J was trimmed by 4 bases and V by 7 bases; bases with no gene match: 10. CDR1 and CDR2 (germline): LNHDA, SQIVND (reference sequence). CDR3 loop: CASTHGGLGYNEQFF. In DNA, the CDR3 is TGTGCCAGTACCCACGGGGGGTTGGGTTACAATGAGCAGTTCTTC.

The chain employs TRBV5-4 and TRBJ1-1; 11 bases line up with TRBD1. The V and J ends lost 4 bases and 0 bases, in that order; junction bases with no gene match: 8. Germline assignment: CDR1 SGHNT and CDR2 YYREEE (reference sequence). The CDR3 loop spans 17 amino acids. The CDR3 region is CASSRGTGGFLNTEAFF. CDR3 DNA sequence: TGTGCCAGCAGCCGGGGGACAGGGGGGTTTTTGAACACTGAAGCTTTCTTT.

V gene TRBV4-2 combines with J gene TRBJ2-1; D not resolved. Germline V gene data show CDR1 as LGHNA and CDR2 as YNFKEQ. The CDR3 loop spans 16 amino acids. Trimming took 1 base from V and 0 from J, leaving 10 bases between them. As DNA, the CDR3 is TGTGCCAGCAGCCAAGGGGCCCCCCCCTCCTACAATGAGCAGTTCTTC. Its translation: CASSQGAPPSYNEQFF.

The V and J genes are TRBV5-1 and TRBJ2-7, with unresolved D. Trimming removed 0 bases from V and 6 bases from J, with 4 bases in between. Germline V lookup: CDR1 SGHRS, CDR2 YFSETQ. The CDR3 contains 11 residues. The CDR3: CASSLAGEQYF. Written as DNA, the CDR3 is TGCGCCAGCAGCTTGGCCGGCGAGCAGTACTTC.

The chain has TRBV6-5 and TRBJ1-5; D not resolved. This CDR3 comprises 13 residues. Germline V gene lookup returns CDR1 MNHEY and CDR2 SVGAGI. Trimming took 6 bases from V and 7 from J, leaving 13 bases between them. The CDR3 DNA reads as TGTGCCAGCAGCAATGATGCCTACCAGCCCCAGCATTTT. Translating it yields CASSNDAYQPQHF.

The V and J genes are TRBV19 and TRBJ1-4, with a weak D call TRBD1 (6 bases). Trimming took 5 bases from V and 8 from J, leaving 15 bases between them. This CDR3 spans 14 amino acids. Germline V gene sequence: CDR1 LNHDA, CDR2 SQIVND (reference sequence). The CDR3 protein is CASSFQGRNEKLFF. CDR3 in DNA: TGTGCCAGTAGTTTCCAGGGGAGAAACGAAAAACTGTTTTTT.

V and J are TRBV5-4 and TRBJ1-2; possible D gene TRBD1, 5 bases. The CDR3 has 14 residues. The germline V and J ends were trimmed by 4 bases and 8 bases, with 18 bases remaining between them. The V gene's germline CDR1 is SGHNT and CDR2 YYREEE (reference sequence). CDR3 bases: TGTGCCAGCAGCCTTGGGGGAAGCGGGCGCGGCTACACCTTC. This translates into CASSLGGSGRGYTF.

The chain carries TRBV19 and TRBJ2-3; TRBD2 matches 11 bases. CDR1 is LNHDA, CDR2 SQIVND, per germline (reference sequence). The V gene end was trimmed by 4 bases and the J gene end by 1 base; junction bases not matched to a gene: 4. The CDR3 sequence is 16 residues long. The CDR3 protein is CASSTLLAGGTDTQYF. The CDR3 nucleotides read TGTGCCAGTAGTACCCTACTAGCGGGGGGCACAGATACGCAGTATTTT.

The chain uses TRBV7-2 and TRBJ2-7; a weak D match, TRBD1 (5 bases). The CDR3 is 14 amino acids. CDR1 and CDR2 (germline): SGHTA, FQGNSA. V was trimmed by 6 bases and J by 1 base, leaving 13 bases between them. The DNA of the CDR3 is TGTGCCAGCAGTCCGGACCCAGGGTCCTACGAGCAGTACTTC. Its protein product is CASSPDPGSYEQYF.